These T cell receptor beta chains were read from a single sample in a study of T-cell memory formation after mild COVID-19. Each CDR3 protein is one row after TCRdb ran MiXCR on the 5' RACE reads. This table holds hundreds of thousands of distinct CDR3 sequences, about 22% found once. The sequenced material came from PBMCs or a T cell subset sorted from them (not recorded which). The receptors stem from an adult woman who had mild COVID-19 (a few samples of this study predate the infection). Cell type and time point are not known. The CDR3 runs from the conserved cysteine through the conserved F or W. The D gene is left open where the match is weak. Clone size, where shown, is once, few, many, or a class for clones that have expanded.

size	J	D	V	DNA	CDR3
NA	TRBJ2-7	NA	TRBV11-2	TGTGCCAGCAGCCGCACTATGGGGGAGCAGTACTTC	CASSRTMGEQYF
NA	TRBJ2-1	TRBD2	TRBV5-1	TGCGCCAGCAGCCCTGGTCCCCTAGCGGACTCCTACAATGAGCAGTTCTTC	CASSPGPLADSYNEQFF
few	TRBJ2-5	NA	TRBV5-1	TGCGCCAGCAGCCCTGGCCTCCAGGGGGGCAGAGAGACCCAGTACTTC	CASSPGLQGGRETQYF
few	TRBJ1-2	NA	TRBV4-1	TGCGCCAGCAGCCAAAACTTTGGGACACCCCTAGGCGATGGCTACACCTTC	CASSQNFGTPLGDGYTF
few	TRBJ2-7	TRBD1	TRBV6-2/TRBV6-3	TGTGCCAGCAGTTACGGGACAGGGCCAAGGGAGCAGTACTTC	CASSYGTGPREQYF
few	TRBJ1-6	TRBD1	TRBV12-3/TRBV12-4	TGTGCCAGCAGTCCCCAAGGACAGGGACGGAATTCACCCCTCCACTTT	CASSPQGQGRNSPLHF
few	TRBJ2-1	TRBD2	TRBV7-3	TGTGCCAGCAGCTCCTCTAGCGGCGTAAGTGAGCAGTTCTTC	CASSSSSGVSEQFF
NA	TRBJ2-3	TRBD2	TRBV27	TGTGCCAGAAGTTTTCTCCCTAGCGGGGGGGCGATAGATACGCAGTATTTT	CARSFLPSGGAIDTQYF
NA	TRBJ2-5	TRBD2	TRBV7-3	TGTGCCAGCAGCTTAAGGAAACTAGCGGGAATCCAAGAGACCCAGTACTTC	CASSLRKLAGIQETQYF
few	TRBJ1-2	TRBD1	TRBV29-1	TGCAGCGTTGCCGGGACAGGGGGCGGGAGGAACTATGGCTACACCTTC	CSVAGTGGGRNYGYTF
NA	TRBJ2-3	NA	TRBV27	TGTGCCAGCAGTGAAGACACAGATACGCAGTATTTT	CASSEDTDTQYF
few	TRBJ2-7	NA	TRBV6-6	TGTGCCAGCAGTTCCGGGTGGGAGCAGTACTTC	CASSSGWEQYF
NA	TRBJ2-4	NA	TRBV3-1	TGTGCCAGCAGCCATCGGGAGTTGGGGGCCAAAAACATTCAGTACTTC	CASSHRELGAKNIQYF
few	TRBJ1-1	TRBD1	TRBV12-3/TRBV12-4	TGTGCCAGCAGGACAGGGGGCTTAACGTGGACTGAAGCTTTCTTT	CASRTGGLTWTEAFF
NA	TRBJ2-1	NA	TRBV10-3	TGTGCCGTCGGGCCTACCTTTGAGGATGAGCAGTTCTTC	CAVGPTFEDEQFF
NA	TRBJ2-1	NA	TRBV15	TGTGCCACCAGCCCCAAGGGAGACCTCAAAGCCAATGAGCAGTTCTTC	CATSPKGDLKANEQFF
NA	TRBJ2-7	NA	TRBV7-3	TGTGCCAGCAGCTTATACGGCAATTCCTACGAGCAGTACTTC	CASSLYGNSYEQYF
few	TRBJ2-7	NA	TRBV6-5	TGTGCCAGCAGTTCCCGGAAGGGCTCCTACGAGCAGTACTTC	CASSSRKGSYEQYF
few	TRBJ1-1	NA	TRBV7-8	TGTGCCAGCAGCCGGGGGCCCTTTGTGGCTTTCTTT	CASSRGPFVAFF
NA	TRBJ1-2	TRBD1	TRBV4-2	TGTGCCAGCAGCCCCCGAGGGACAGGGGCTAACTATGGCTACACCTTC	CASSPRGTGANYGYTF
many	TRBJ2-1	TRBD1	TRBV5-1	TGCGCCAGCAGCTTGGTACAGGGGAGCTACAATGAGCAGTTCTTC	CASSLVQGSYNEQFF
NA	TRBJ2-7	TRBD1	TRBV4-3	TGCGCCAGCAGCCAAGTTGTTCGGCTCAGCGACAGGGCTTACGAGCAGTACTTC	CASSQVVRLSDRAYEQYF
NA	TRBJ2-7	TRBD1	TRBV4-3	TGCGCCAGCAGCCAAGAGGAGACAGGGGCCTACGAGCAGTACTTC	CASSQEETGAYEQYF
many	TRBJ2-3	NA	TRBV7-2	TGTGCCAGCAGCTTGACGGGGGGCAGGGAGGATACGCAGTATTTT	CASSLTGGREDTQYF
few	TRBJ2-1	TRBD2	TRBV2	TGTGCCAGCAAGGCTAGCGGGAGTTTCAGTTCCTACAATGAGCAGTTCTTC	CASKASGSFSSYNEQFF
NA	TRBJ1-6	NA	TRBV7-2	TGTGCCAGCAGCTTGTTAAAAGGGGTGGGGTTTTCACCCCTCCACTTT	CASSLLKGVGFSPLHF
NA	TRBJ2-3	NA	TRBV12-3/TRBV12-4	TGTGCCAGCAGTTTAGGACAGAGTACCACAGATACGCAGTATTTT	CASSLGQSTTDTQYF
NA	TRBJ2-7	NA	TRBV9	TGTGCCAGCAGCGTAGCGGTTCAGGGAGGCTTCGACGAGCAGTACTTC	CASSVAVQGGFDEQYF
many	TRBJ2-5	NA	TRBV5-1	TGCGCCAGCAGCTTCAACTGGGAGGAGACCCAGTACTTC	CASSFNWEETQYF
NA	TRBJ2-1	TRBD2	TRBV29-1	TGCAGCGTTGAGCCCGGGGGGGGCCAAAGACAGTTCTTC	CSVEPGGGQRQFF
NA	TRBJ2-7	NA	TRBV3-1	TGTGCCAGCAGCCCCAACCCCGGGCGGCGACCACAACACAGAGGAACCTACGAGCAGTACTTC	CASSPNPGRRPQHRGTYEQYF
NA	TRBJ1-5	NA	TRBV4-1	TGCGCCAGCAGCCAAGAAGTAGGATTGGACCCCCAGCATTTT	CASSQEVGLDPQHF
few	TRBJ1-2	TRBD1	TRBV29-1	TGCAGCGTCTGGACAGGGAGGTCGGGTGGCTACACCTTC	CSVWTGRSGGYTF
NA	TRBJ2-1	NA	TRBV24-1	TGTGCCACCAGTGATTTGGAACGGGACCCCAATGAGCAGTTATTC	CATSDLERDPNEQLF
NA	TRBJ2-5	TRBD2	TRBV12-3/TRBV12-4	TGTGCCAGCAGCACTACTAGCGGGCCCCAAGAGACCCAGTACTTC	CASSTTSGPQETQYF
NA	TRBJ2-2	NA	TRBV12-3/TRBV12-4	TGTGCCAGCGGCCCAGGGGGGGGGACCGGGGAGCTGTTTTTT	CASGPGGGTGELFF
NA	TRBJ2-1	TRBD2	TRBV7-8	TGTGCCAGCAGCCCCCTACTAGCGCGGGTAGAGGTGAATGAGCAGTTCTTC	CASSPLLARVEVNEQFF
few	TRBJ1-1	NA	TRBV20-1	TGCAGTGCTAGAGCCCGAAACCTGAGGGACACTGAAGCTTTCTTT	CSARARNLRDTEAFF
NA	TRBJ2-7	TRBD1	TRBV10-3	TGTGCCATCAGTGATGCCGGACAGGCCTACGAGCAGTACTTC	CAISDAGQAYEQYF
few	TRBJ1-2	NA	TRBV15	TGTGCCACCAGCAAAACAGACACTAAGGGCTACACCTTC	CATSKTDTKGYTF
few	TRBJ2-3	NA	TRBV20-1	TGCAGTGCTCCGGACAGGAGGGGTGGAGATACGCAGTATTTT	CSAPDRRGGDTQYF
NA	TRBJ2-7	NA	TRBV7-9	TGTGCCAGCAGCGAGGGGACCGCCATCGAGCAGTACTTC	CASSEGTAIEQYF
NA	TRBJ1-2	NA	TRBV5-1	TGCGCCAGCAGCTTGGGGACAGTCGACTATGGCTACACCTTC	CASSLGTVDYGYTF
few	TRBJ2-5	TRBD2	TRBV7-9	TGTGCCAGCAGCTCGACCGCCCCGGGACTAGAAAAAGAGACCCAGTACTTC	CASSSTAPGLEKETQYF
few	TRBJ2-3	TRBD2	TRBV7-9	TGTGCCAGCAGACAAGCCAGCGGGGGGGCCACAGATACGCAGTATTTT	CASRQASGGATDTQYF
NA	TRBJ2-1	TRBD1	TRBV30	TGTGCCTGCCGTCAGGGGGTTGCCTACAATGAGCAGTTCTTC	CACRQGVAYNEQFF
NA	TRBJ2-1	NA	TRBV7-9	TGTGCCAGCAGCGGTACGGGAGTCGGGGGCAATGAGCAGTTCTTC	CASSGTGVGGNEQFF
NA	TRBJ1-1	NA	TRBV5-6	TGTGCCTGCAGGTCGGGACCGGCGGCTGAAGCTTTCTTT	CACRSGPAAEAFF
few	TRBJ2-1	TRBD2	TRBV7-8	TGTGCCAGCAGCTTAGGACCCGGGACTAGCGGGAGTGAGCAGTTCTTC	CASSLGPGTSGSEQFF
NA	TRBJ2-1	NA	TRBV12-3/TRBV12-4	TGTGCCAGCAGTTTCACGGGTGTGGATGAGCAGTTCTTC	CASSFTGVDEQFF
few	TRBJ1-1	NA	TRBV30	TGTGCCTGGAGTGTACATGGGGGCACTGAAGCTTTCTTT	CAWSVHGGTEAFF
few	TRBJ2-7	NA	TRBV7-9	TGTGCCAGCAGCCCTGAATCCTACGAGCAGTACTTC	CASSPESYEQYF
few	TRBJ2-7	NA	TRBV4-2	TGTGCCAGCAGCCAGCAGACACTCGACTCCTACGAGCAGTACTTC	CASSQQTLDSYEQYF